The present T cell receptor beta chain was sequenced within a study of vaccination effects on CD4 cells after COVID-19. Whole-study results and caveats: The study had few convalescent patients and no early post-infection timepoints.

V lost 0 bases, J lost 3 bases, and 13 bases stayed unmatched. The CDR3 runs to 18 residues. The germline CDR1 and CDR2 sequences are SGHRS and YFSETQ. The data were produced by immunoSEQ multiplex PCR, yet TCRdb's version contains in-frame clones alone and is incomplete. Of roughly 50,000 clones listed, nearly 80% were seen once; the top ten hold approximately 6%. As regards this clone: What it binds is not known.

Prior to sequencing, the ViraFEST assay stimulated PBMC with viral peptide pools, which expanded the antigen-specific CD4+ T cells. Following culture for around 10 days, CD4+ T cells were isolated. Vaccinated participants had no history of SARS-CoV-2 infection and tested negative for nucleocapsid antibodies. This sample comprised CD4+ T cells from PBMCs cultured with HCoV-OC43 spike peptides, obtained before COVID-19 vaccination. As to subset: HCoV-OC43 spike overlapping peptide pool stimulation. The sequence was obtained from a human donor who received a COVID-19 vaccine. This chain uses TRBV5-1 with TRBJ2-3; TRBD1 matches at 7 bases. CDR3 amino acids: CASSLEAGGRLWTDTQYF. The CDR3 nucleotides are TGCGCCAGCAGCTTGGAGGCAGGGGGTCGTTTATGGACAGATACGCAGTATTTT.